These T cell receptor beta chains were read from a single sample in a study of T-cell memory formation after mild COVID-19. TCRdb called the 5' RACE reads again in MiXCR, with one record for every CDR3 protein. Here the sample spans 180,000 or so distinct CDR3 sequences, roughly 12% being singletons. The sequencing input was PBMCs or a T cell subset sorted from them (not recorded which). All receptors come from a man younger than 35 who had mild COVID-19 (a few samples of this study predate the infection). Cell type and time point are not known. The CDR3 runs from the conserved cysteine through the conserved F or W. Each record gives: V gene, clone size, J gene, D gene, CDR3 protein, CDR3 DNA. A D gene is named only where the DNA matches it firmly. Clone size is not always given. Where it is, it says once, few, many or a class for expanded clones.

v_call: TRBV6-5
clone_size: few
j_call: TRBJ1-4
d_call: TRBD1
cdr3_aa: CASSYSRTGARNEKLFF
cdr3_nt: TGTGCCAGCAGTTACTCCAGGACAGGGGCCCGGAATGAAAAACTGTTTTTT

v_call: TRBV7-2
clone_size: .
j_call: TRBJ1-1
d_call: .
cdr3_aa: CASSLGPRGNTEAFF
cdr3_nt: TGTGCCAGCAGCTTAGGCCCCAGGGGAAACACTGAAGCTTTCTTT

v_call: TRBV5-1
clone_size: few
j_call: TRBJ2-3
d_call: .
cdr3_aa: CASRRGSHTQYF
cdr3_nt: TGCGCCAGCCGGCGGGGATCGCATACGCAGTATTTT

v_call: TRBV12-3/TRBV12-4
clone_size: many
j_call: TRBJ1-5
d_call: .
cdr3_aa: CASSHDVQASNQPQHF
cdr3_nt: TGTGCCAGCAGCCATGACGTTCAGGCTAGCAATCAGCCCCAGCATTTT

v_call: TRBV5-8
clone_size: many
j_call: TRBJ2-4
d_call: TRBD1
cdr3_aa: CASSPRTGKLAKNIQYF
cdr3_nt: TGTGCCAGCAGCCCAAGGACAGGAAAACTAGCCAAAAACATTCAGTACTTC

v_call: TRBV7-2
clone_size: few
j_call: TRBJ2-2
d_call: TRBD2
cdr3_aa: CASSLGASGGNTGELFF
cdr3_nt: TGTGCCAGCAGCTTAGGAGCGAGCGGGGGGAACACCGGGGAGCTGTTTTTT

v_call: TRBV7-2
clone_size: few
j_call: TRBJ2-3
d_call: .
cdr3_aa: CASSPPTDTQYF
cdr3_nt: TGTGCCAGCAGCCCCCCCACAGATACGCAGTATTTT

v_call: TRBV20-1
clone_size: .
j_call: TRBJ2-5
d_call: .
cdr3_aa: CSASRSGQETQYF
cdr3_nt: TGCAGTGCTAGCCGCTCCGGCCAAGAGACCCAGTACTTC

v_call: TRBV6-6
clone_size: .
j_call: TRBJ2-7
d_call: .
cdr3_aa: CASGIQGYEQYF
cdr3_nt: TGTGCCAGCGGGATACAGGGTTACGAGCAGTACTTC

v_call: TRBV24-1
clone_size: few
j_call: TRBJ2-1
d_call: .
cdr3_aa: CATSDYGINEQFF
cdr3_nt: TGTGCCACCAGTGATTACGGAATCAATGAGCAGTTCTTC

v_call: TRBV10-3
clone_size: many
j_call: TRBJ2-5
d_call: .
cdr3_aa: CASRTAQETQYF
cdr3_nt: TGTGCCTCCAGGACAGCCCAAGAGACCCAGTACTTC

v_call: TRBV5-1
clone_size: few
j_call: TRBJ2-3
d_call: TRBD2
cdr3_aa: CASSLRAGSTDTQYF
cdr3_nt: TGCGCCAGCAGCTTGAGAGCGGGGAGCACAGATACGCAGTATTTT

v_call: TRBV7-8
clone_size: many
j_call: TRBJ1-6
d_call: .
cdr3_aa: CASSLAGSPLHF
cdr3_nt: TGTGCCAGCAGCTTGGCTGGCTCACCCCTCCACTTT

v_call: TRBV20-1
clone_size: .
j_call: TRBJ2-6
d_call: .
cdr3_aa: CSARKDSSGANVLTF
cdr3_nt: TGCAGTGCTAGAAAGGACAGCTCTGGGGCCAACGTCCTGACTTTC

v_call: TRBV5-1
clone_size: few
j_call: TRBJ1-2
d_call: .
cdr3_aa: CASSWGPTNYGYTF
cdr3_nt: TGCGCCAGCAGCTGGGGACCGACTAACTATGGCTACACCTTC

v_call: TRBV12-3/TRBV12-4
clone_size: few
j_call: TRBJ2-7
d_call: .
cdr3_aa: CASSRPGRGPSYEQYF
cdr3_nt: TGTGCCAGCAGTCGTCCCGGGCGGGGGCCATCCTACGAGCAGTACTTC

v_call: TRBV4-3
clone_size: .
j_call: TRBJ2-1
d_call: .
cdr3_aa: CASSPGRQGYNEQFF
cdr3_nt: TGCGCCAGCAGCCCGGGGAGGCAGGGTTACAATGAGCAGTTCTTC

v_call: TRBV11-2
clone_size: .
j_call: TRBJ1-2
d_call: TRBD1
cdr3_aa: CASASPGTDGYTF
cdr3_nt: TGTGCCAGCGCCTCGCCCGGGACAGATGGCTACACCTTC

v_call: TRBV18
clone_size: .
j_call: TRBJ1-1
d_call: .
cdr3_aa: CASSPPGIYNTEAFF
cdr3_nt: TGTGCCAGCTCACCACCCGGGATCTACAACACTGAAGCTTTCTTT

v_call: TRBV9
clone_size: .
j_call: TRBJ1-1
d_call: TRBD1
cdr3_aa: CASSPLDRAVPFF
cdr3_nt: TGTGCCAGCAGCCCTCTCGACAGGGCAGTACCTTTCTTT

v_call: TRBV2
clone_size: .
j_call: TRBJ2-6
d_call: .
cdr3_aa: CASSYISGANVLTF
cdr3_nt: TGTGCCAGTAGTTACATCTCTGGGGCCAACGTCCTGACTTTC

v_call: TRBV5-1
clone_size: few
j_call: TRBJ2-5
d_call: .
cdr3_aa: CASSSGAKETQYF
cdr3_nt: TGCGCCAGCAGCTCGGGGGCAAAGGAGACCCAGTACTTC

v_call: TRBV5-1
clone_size: many
j_call: TRBJ2-1
d_call: .
cdr3_aa: CASSPTRVNEQFF
cdr3_nt: TGCGCCAGCAGCCCAACCCGGGTCAATGAGCAGTTCTTC

v_call: TRBV7-3
clone_size: few
j_call: TRBJ2-3
d_call: .
cdr3_aa: CASSLGDDDLNSDTQYF
cdr3_nt: TGTGCCAGCAGCTTAGGGGACGACGATTTAAACTCAGATACGCAGTATTTT

v_call: TRBV5-1
clone_size: .
j_call: TRBJ2-7
d_call: .
cdr3_aa: CASSRGQTSSEQYF
cdr3_nt: TGCGCCAGCAGCCGAGGACAGACCTCGTCCGAGCAGTACTTC

v_call: TRBV12-3/TRBV12-4
clone_size: .
j_call: TRBJ1-2
d_call: .
cdr3_aa: CASSRDDYGYTF
cdr3_nt: TGTGCCAGCAGTAGGGACGACTATGGCTACACCTTC

v_call: TRBV5-6
clone_size: many
j_call: TRBJ1-6
d_call: .
cdr3_aa: CASTSYNSPLHF
cdr3_nt: TGTGCCAGCACCTCCTATAATTCACCCCTCCACTTT

v_call: TRBV6-5
clone_size: .
j_call: TRBJ1-2
d_call: .
cdr3_aa: CASSIRSANYGYTF
cdr3_nt: TGTGCCAGCAGCATAAGGTCGGCAAACTATGGCTACACCTTC

v_call: TRBV5-1
clone_size: many
j_call: TRBJ1-5
d_call: .
cdr3_aa: CASSSGLNQPQHF
cdr3_nt: TGCGCCAGCAGCTCCGGACTAAATCAGCCCCAGCATTTT

v_call: TRBV18
clone_size: .
j_call: TRBJ2-1
d_call: TRBD2
cdr3_aa: CASSPRAFPGLAVNEQFF
cdr3_nt: TGTGCCAGCTCACCCAGGGCCTTCCCGGGACTAGCGGTCAATGAGCAGTTCTTC

v_call: TRBV5-1
clone_size: few
j_call: TRBJ2-1
d_call: .
cdr3_aa: CASSLGNTNEQFF
cdr3_nt: TGCGCCAGCAGCTTGGGGAATACAAATGAGCAGTTCTTC

v_call: TRBV4-1
clone_size: .
j_call: TRBJ1-2
d_call: .
cdr3_aa: CASSLAFFFNYGYTF
cdr3_nt: TGCGCCAGCAGCCTGGCTTTTTTTTTTAACTATGGCTACACCTTC

v_call: TRBV24-1
clone_size: .
j_call: TRBJ2-3
d_call: .
cdr3_aa: CATSAGQTSTDTQYF
cdr3_nt: TGTGCCACCAGTGCCGGACAGACCAGCACAGATACGCAGTATTTT

v_call: TRBV27
clone_size: .
j_call: TRBJ1-1
d_call: .
cdr3_aa: CASRTSRQTEAFF
cdr3_nt: TGTGCCAGCAGGACCAGTAGACAGACTGAAGCTTTCTTT

v_call: TRBV5-1
clone_size: few
j_call: TRBJ1-3
d_call: .
cdr3_aa: CASSLNSGNTIYF
cdr3_nt: TGCGCCAGCAGCTTAAACTCTGGAAACACCATATATTTT

v_call: TRBV4-2
clone_size: few
j_call: TRBJ2-5
d_call: TRBD2
cdr3_aa: CASSQAGGWQETQYF
cdr3_nt: TGTGCCAGCAGCCAAGCGGGGGGGTGGCAAGAGACCCAGTACTTC

v_call: TRBV2
clone_size: .
j_call: TRBJ2-7
d_call: .
cdr3_aa: CASSEGGREQYF
cdr3_nt: TGTGCCAGCAGTGAAGGCGGGCGGGAGCAGTACTTC

v_call: TRBV4-3
clone_size: .
j_call: TRBJ1-1
d_call: TRBD1
cdr3_aa: CASSHTSGTDSLGAFF
cdr3_nt: TGCGCCAGCAGCCACACATCCGGGACAGACTCCCTCGGGGCTTTCTTT

v_call: TRBV24-1
clone_size: .
j_call: TRBJ2-3
d_call: .
cdr3_aa: CATRGADKLTTDTQYF
cdr3_nt: TGTGCCACCAGGGGGGCCGACAAGTTAACCACAGATACGCAGTATTTT

v_call: TRBV7-8
clone_size: .
j_call: TRBJ2-5
d_call: .
cdr3_aa: CASSLANRVMQETQYF
cdr3_nt: TGTGCCAGCAGCTTAGCAAACAGGGTAATGCAAGAGACCCAGTACTTC

v_call: TRBV20-1
clone_size: few
j_call: TRBJ2-7
d_call: TRBD2
cdr3_aa: CSASTGGGYEQYF
cdr3_nt: TGCAGTGCTAGCACGGGGGGGGGCTACGAGCAGTACTTC

v_call: TRBV12-3/TRBV12-4
clone_size: .
j_call: TRBJ1-1
d_call: .
cdr3_aa: CASSRQENTEAFF
cdr3_nt: TGTGCCAGCAGTCGTCAGGAGAACACTGAAGCTTTCTTT

v_call: TRBV11-2
clone_size: many
j_call: TRBJ1-1
d_call: .
cdr3_aa: CASSLVRQTEAFF
cdr3_nt: TGTGCCAGCAGCTTAGTCAGGCAGACTGAAGCTTTCTTT

v_call: TRBV6-5
clone_size: .
j_call: TRBJ2-7
d_call: .
cdr3_aa: CASSYSTRGRGSYEQYF
cdr3_nt: TGTGCCAGCAGTTACTCAACTAGGGGACGGGGCTCCTACGAGCAGTACTTC

v_call: TRBV6-6
clone_size: .
j_call: TRBJ2-2
d_call: TRBD1
cdr3_aa: CASSYPTGGANTGELFF
cdr3_nt: TGTGCCAGCAGTTATCCGACAGGGGGCGCGAACACCGGGGAGCTGTTTTTT

v_call: TRBV7-3
clone_size: .
j_call: TRBJ1-1
d_call: .
cdr3_aa: CASARRGGKAFF
cdr3_nt: TGTGCCAGCGCCCGGCGGGGGGGAAAAGCTTTCTTT

v_call: TRBV5-1
clone_size: .
j_call: TRBJ1-1
d_call: .
cdr3_aa: CASPYPRSANTEAFF
cdr3_nt: TGCGCCAGCCCCTACCCCAGGAGTGCGAACACTGAAGCTTTCTTT

v_call: TRBV20-1
clone_size: .
j_call: TRBJ1-3
d_call: .
cdr3_aa: CSARLTASGNTIYF
cdr3_nt: TGCAGTGCTCGCCTGACAGCCTCTGGAAACACCATATATTTT

v_call: TRBV5-1
clone_size: few
j_call: TRBJ2-7
d_call: TRBD1
cdr3_aa: CASSFGRGQGDSEQYF
cdr3_nt: TGCGCCAGCAGCTTCGGTAGGGGACAGGGGGACTCCGAGCAGTACTTC

v_call: TRBV6-1
clone_size: few
j_call: TRBJ2-7
d_call: TRBD1
cdr3_aa: CAGGQGPYEQYF
cdr3_nt: TGTGCCGGCGGACAGGGGCCCTACGAGCAGTACTTC

v_call: TRBV5-1
clone_size: few
j_call: TRBJ1-5
d_call: TRBD1
cdr3_aa: CASSATGGSQPQHF
cdr3_nt: TGCGCCAGCAGCGCGACAGGGGGGTCTCAGCCCCAGCATTTT

v_call: TRBV2
clone_size: few
j_call: TRBJ2-1
d_call: .
cdr3_aa: CASSGRSYNEQFF
cdr3_nt: TGTGCCAGCAGCGGCAGGAGCTACAATGAGCAGTTCTTC

v_call: TRBV7-2
clone_size: .
j_call: TRBJ1-1
d_call: .
cdr3_aa: CASSFSAVTEAFF
cdr3_nt: TGTGCCAGCAGCTTTTCGGCCGTGACTGAAGCTTTCTTT